Ten or more counts support the clone carrying this T cell receptor beta chain. Its antigen is still unknown. The diagnoses drew upon clinical symptoms, serum thyroxine and TRAb, thyroid ultrasound and orbital computed tomography. RNA transcripts provided the source from which TCR beta CDR3 regions were amplified. Initially, a first-round RT-PCR of the TCR CDR3 employed the HTBI primer set. TCRdb reprocessed the multiplex PCR reads via MiXCR and lists one record per CDR3 protein. The repertoire holds over 400,000 distinct CDR3 sequences, approximately 14% seen once, with roughly 13% in the top ten. This specimen comes from a study of T cells in Graves' hyperthyroidism and ophthalmopathy. On the study more broadly: Any treatment followed the collection of peripheral blood at initial diagnosis.

Findings and caveats of the study: Ophthalmopathy could be told apart from stable hyperthyroidism with a 13 V-J model. Most expanded thyroid clonotypes above 0.001 recurred in blood.

The V end was cut by 4 bases, the J end by 1 base, with 13 bases between. This CDR3 is built from 15 residues. The receptor's source is a man aged 18 to 35 with Graves' ophthalmopathy. V and J are TRBV12-3 or TRBV12-4 and TRBJ1-1; D remains ambiguous. The material sequenced was blood. CDR3 coding DNA: TGTGCCAGCAGTTGGTCAGGCCTTAAGAACACTGAAGCTTTCTTT. Translated, it gives CASSWSGLKNTEAFF.